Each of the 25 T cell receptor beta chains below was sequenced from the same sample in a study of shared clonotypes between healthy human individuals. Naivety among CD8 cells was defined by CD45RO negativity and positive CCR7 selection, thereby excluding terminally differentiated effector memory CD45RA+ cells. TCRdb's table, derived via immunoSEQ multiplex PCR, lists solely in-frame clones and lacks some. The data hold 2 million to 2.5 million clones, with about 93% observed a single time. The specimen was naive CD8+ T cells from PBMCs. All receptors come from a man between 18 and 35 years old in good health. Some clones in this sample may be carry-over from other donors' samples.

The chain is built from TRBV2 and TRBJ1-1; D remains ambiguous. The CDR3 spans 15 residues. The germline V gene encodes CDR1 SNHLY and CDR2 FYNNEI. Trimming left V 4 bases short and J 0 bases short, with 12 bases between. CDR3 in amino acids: CASSGGGSLNTEAFF. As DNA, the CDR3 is TGTGCCAGCAGTGGTGGTGGAAGTCTGAACACTGAAGCTTTCTTT. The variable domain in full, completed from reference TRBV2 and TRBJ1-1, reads EPEVTQTPSHQVTQMGQEVILRCVPISNHLYFYWYRQILGQKVEFLVSFYNNEISEKSEIFDDQFSVERPDGSNFTLKIRSTKLEDSAMYFCASSGGGSLNTEAFFGQGTRLTVV.

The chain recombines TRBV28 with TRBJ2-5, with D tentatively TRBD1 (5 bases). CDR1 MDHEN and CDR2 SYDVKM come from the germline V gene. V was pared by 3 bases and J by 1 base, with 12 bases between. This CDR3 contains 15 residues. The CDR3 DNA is TGTGCCAGCAGTTTGGAGAGACAGATCCAAGAGACCCAGTACTTC. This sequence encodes CASSLERQIQETQYF.

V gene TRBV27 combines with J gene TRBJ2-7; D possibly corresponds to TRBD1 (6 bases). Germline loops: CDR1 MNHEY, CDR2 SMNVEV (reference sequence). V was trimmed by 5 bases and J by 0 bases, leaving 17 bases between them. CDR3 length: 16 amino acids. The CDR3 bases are TGTGCCAGCAGTCCCCACTCCGACAGGAGCTCCTACGAGCAGTACTTC. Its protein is CASSPHSDRSSYEQYF.

The CDR3 protein is CASAPEHTIGYTF. The CDR3 region has the DNA TGTGCTAGTGCCCCCGAGCATACTATTGGCTACACCTTC. J is TRBJ1-2 and V is TRBV12-5; D gene uncertain. The length of the CDR3 is 13 residues. V dropped 7 bases and J dropped 7 bases, with 16 bases sitting between them. In germline, CDR1 is LGHNT, CDR2 FRNRAP.

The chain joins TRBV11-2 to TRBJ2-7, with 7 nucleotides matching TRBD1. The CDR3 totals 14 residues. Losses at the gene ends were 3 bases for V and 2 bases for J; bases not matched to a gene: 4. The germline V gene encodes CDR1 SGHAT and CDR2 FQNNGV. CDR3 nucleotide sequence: TGTGCCAGCAGCTTGACCGGACAGGCCTACGAGCAGTACTTC. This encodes CASSLTGQAYEQYF.

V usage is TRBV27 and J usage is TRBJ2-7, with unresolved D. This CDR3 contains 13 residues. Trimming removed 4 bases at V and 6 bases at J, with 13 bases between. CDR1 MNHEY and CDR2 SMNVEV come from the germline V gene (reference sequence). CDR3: CASSSLTGGEQYF. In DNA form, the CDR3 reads TGTGCCAGCAGTTCGCTGACCGGCGGCGAGCAGTACTTC.

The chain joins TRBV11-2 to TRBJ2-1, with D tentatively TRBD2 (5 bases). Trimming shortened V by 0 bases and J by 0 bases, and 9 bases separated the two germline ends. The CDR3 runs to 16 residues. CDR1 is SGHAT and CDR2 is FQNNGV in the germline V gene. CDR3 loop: CASSLEGLHSYNEQFF. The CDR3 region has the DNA TGTGCCAGCAGCTTAGAAGGACTCCACTCCTACAATGAGCAGTTCTTC.

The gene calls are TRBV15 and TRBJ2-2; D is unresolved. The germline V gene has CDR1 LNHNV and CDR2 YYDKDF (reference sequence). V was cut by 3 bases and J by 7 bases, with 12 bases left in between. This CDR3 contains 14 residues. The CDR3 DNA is TGTGCCACCAGCAGTCGCGGTGTAGTCGGGGAGCTGTTTTTT. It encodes CATSSRGVVGELFF.

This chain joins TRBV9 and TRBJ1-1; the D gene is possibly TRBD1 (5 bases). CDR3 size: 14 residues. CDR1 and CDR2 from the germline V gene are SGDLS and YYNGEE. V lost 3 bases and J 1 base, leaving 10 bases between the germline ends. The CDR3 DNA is TGTGCCAGCAGCGAAGGGGAGGCGAACACTGAAGCTTTCTTT. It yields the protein CASSEGEANTEAFF. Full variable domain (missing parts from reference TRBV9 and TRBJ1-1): DSGVTQTPKHLITATGQRVTLRCSPRSGDLSVYWYQQSLDQGLQFLIQYYNGEERAKGNILERFSAQQFPDLHSELNLSSLELGDSALYFCASSEGEANTEAFFGQGTRLTVV.

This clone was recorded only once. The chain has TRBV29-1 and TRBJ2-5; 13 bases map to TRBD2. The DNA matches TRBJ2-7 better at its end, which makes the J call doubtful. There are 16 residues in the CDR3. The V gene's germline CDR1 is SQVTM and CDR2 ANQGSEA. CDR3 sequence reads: CSVDLTSGRLRGEQYF. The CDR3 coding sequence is TGCAGCGTTGACCTGACTAGCGGGAGGCTCCGGGGCGAGCAGTACTTC.

The CDR3 here is CASSSTLTSYGYTF. CDR3 coding DNA: TGTGCCAGCAGCTCAACACTGACAAGCTATGGCTACACCTTC. The chain couples TRBV7-8 to TRBJ1-2, with D unclear. This CDR3 comprises 14 residues. Between the trimmed V and J ends, which lost 4 bases and 4 bases, there was a span of 13 bases. Germline CDR1 and CDR2: SGHVS and FQNEAQ.

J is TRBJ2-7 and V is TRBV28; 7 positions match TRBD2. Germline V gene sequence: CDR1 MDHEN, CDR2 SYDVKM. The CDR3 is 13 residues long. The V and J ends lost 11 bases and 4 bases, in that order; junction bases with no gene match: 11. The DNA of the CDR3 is TGTGCCTCGGCGGGGGTGAACTGGTACGAGCAGTACTTC. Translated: CASAGVNWYEQYF.

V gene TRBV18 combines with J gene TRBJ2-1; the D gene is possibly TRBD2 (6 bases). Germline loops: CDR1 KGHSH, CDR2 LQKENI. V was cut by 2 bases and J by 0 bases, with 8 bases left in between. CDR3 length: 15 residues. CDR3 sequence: CASSPAGNSYNEQFF. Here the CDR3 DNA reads TGTGCCAGCTCACCAGCGGGAAACTCCTACAATGAGCAGTTCTTC.

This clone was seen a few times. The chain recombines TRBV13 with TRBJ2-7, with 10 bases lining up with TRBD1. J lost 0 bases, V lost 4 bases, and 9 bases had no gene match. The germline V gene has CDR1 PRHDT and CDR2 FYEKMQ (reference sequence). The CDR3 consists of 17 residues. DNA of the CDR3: TGTGCCAGCAGCTCAGAAGACAGGGGGCCGAACTCCTACGAGCAGTACTTC. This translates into CASSSEDRGPNSYEQYF.

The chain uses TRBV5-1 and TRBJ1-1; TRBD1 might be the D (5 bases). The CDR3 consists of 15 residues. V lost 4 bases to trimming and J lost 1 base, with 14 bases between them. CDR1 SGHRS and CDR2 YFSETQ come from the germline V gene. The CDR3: CASSPQGHWNTEAFF. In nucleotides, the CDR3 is TGCGCCAGCAGCCCTCAAGGACACTGGAACACTGAAGCTTTCTTT.

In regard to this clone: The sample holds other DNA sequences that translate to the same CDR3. CDR3 sequence reads: CASSPPREGSYEQYF. The CDR3, as DNA: TGTGCCAGCAGTCCCCCTCGGGAGGGGTCCTACGAGCAGTACTTC. The gene calls are TRBV28 and TRBJ2-7, with 8 bases aligning to TRBD2. V shed 5 bases and J 1 base; nucleotides not matched to a gene: 7. Looked up from germline, CDR1 is MDHEN and CDR2 is SYDVKM. The length of the CDR3 is 15 residues.

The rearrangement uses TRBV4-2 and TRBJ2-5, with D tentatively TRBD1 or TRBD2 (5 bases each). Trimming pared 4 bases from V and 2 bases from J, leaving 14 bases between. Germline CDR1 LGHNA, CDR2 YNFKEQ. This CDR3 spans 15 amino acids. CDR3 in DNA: TGTGCCAGCAGCCCAAGGGACGGGGAACAAGAGACCCAGTACTTC. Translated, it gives CASSPRDGEQETQYF.

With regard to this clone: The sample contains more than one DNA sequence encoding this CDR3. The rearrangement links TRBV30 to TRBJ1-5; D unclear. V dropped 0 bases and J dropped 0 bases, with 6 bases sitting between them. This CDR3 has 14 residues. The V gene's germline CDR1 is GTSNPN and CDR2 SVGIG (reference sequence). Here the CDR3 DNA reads TGTGCCTGGAGTGTACGAGGTAGCAATCAGCCCCAGCATTTT. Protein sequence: CAWSVRGSNQPQHF. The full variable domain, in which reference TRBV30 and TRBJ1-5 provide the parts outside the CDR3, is SQTIHQWPATLVQPVGSPLSLECTVEGTSNPNLYWYRQAAGRGLQLLFYSVGIGQISSEVPQNLSASRPQDRQFILSSKKLLLSDSGFYLCAWSVRGSNQPQHFGDGTRLSIL.

CDR3 residues: CASRPVGSAGTQYF. The CDR3, as DNA: TGTGCCAGCAGGCCCGTGGGGTCCGCCGGGACCCAGTACTTC. The chain is built from TRBV2 and TRBJ2-5, with D uncertain. V lost 6 bases, J lost 7 bases, and 18 bases lay in between. Per germline, CDR1 SNHLY and CDR2 FYNNEI. The CDR3 extends over 14 amino acids.

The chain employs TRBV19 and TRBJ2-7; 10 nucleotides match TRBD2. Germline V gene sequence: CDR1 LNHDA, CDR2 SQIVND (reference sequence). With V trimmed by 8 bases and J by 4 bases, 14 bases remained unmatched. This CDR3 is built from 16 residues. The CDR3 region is CASSQFLAGATYEQYF. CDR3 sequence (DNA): TGTGCCAGTTCTCAGTTTCTAGCGGGAGCCACATACGAGCAGTACTTC.

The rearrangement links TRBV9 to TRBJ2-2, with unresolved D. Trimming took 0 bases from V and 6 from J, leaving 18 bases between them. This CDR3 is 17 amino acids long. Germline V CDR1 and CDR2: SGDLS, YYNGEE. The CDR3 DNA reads TGTGCCAGCAGCGTAGCTGAGGCACGAACACTGTCCGGGGAGCTGTTTTTT. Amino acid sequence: CASSVAEARTLSGELFF.

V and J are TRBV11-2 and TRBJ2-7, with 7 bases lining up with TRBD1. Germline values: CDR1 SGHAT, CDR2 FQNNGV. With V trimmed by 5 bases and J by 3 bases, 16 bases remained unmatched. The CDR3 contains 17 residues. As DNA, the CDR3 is TGTGCCAGCAGCCGTCAAACCGGGACAGAAGAAGACTACGAGCAGTACTTC. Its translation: CASSRQTGTEEDYEQYF.

The CDR3 sequence: CASSLGSRGLETQYF. The CDR3 nucleotides are TGTGCCAGCAGTTTAGGGAGCAGGGGGTTGGAGACCCAGTACTTC. The rearrangement joins TRBV27 to TRBJ2-5; 7 nucleotides align to TRBD1. Trimming at V came to 2 bases and at J to 5 bases, leaving 8 bases not matched to a gene. CDR3 length equals 15 residues. Germline CDR1 is MNHEY and CDR2 is SMNVEV (reference sequence).

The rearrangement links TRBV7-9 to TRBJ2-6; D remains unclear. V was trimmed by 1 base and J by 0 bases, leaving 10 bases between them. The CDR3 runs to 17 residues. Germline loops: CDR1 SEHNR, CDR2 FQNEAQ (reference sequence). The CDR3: CASSLDRAGSGANVLTF. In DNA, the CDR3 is TGTGCCAGCAGCTTAGATCGGGCAGGCTCTGGGGCCAACGTCCTGACTTTC.

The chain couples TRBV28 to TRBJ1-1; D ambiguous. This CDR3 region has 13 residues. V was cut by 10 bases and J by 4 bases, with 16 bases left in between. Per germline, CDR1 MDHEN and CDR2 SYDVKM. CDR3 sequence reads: CATHDLPPTEAFF. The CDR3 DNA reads TGTGCCACCCATGATCTTCCCCCCACTGAAGCTTTCTTT.